This record looks at one TCR beta chain sequence and its context. These data come from a study of T cell changes during pregnancy in multiple sclerosis. Method: immunoSEQ multiplex PCR; TCRdb's copy keeps in-frame clones and lacks some. The sample shows tens of thousands of clones, over 90% of them seen only once. This receptor was taken from a female donor with multiple sclerosis, enrolled in a pregnancy study. This specimen was CD4+ T cells from peripheral blood mononuclear cells, taken in the third trimester of pregnancy.

The CDR3 nucleotides are TGTGCCAGCACTTGGACTAGCGGACAAGAGACCCAGTACTTC. This translates into CASTWTSGQETQYF. The V gene is TRBV6-6, the J gene TRBJ2-5, with 10 bases fitting TRBD2. This CDR3 is 14 amino acids long. Germline trimming cut 7 bases from V and 2 bases from J; bases unmatched to any gene: 4. CDR1 is MNHNY, CDR2 SVGAGI, per germline (reference sequence).